This T cell receptor (beta chain) was sequenced during a study of monozygotic twins with cystic fibrosis. General study findings and limits: Clonality was generally low (median about 0.0095), higher in the most severe patients.

Sequencing was performed with immunoSEQ multiplex PCR; in TCRdb, only in-frame clones are kept and a portion is missing. The sample consists of about 36,000 clones, about nine tenths of them appearing once. As concerns this clone: Its antigen is currently unknown.

Sample: blood. This TCR derives from a boy aged 2-15 years with cystic fibrosis.

The CDR3 spells CASSFLGDGYTF. CDR3 coding DNA: TGTGCCAGCAGCTTTCTCGGGGATGGCTACACCTTC. The chain uses TRBV11-2 and TRBJ1-2, with unresolved D. Germline values: CDR1 SGHAT, CDR2 FQNNGV. Trimming removed 3 bases from V and 6 bases from J, with 8 bases in between. There are 12 residues in the CDR3.